This T cell receptor beta chain was observed in a study of identical twins. Findings of the study overall: Models predicted too little out-of-frame TCR alpha sharing in monozygotic twins. Researchers reported excess low generation probability among twin-shared out-of-frame alpha sequences.

All of the donors were Caucasians in good health. The CDR3 spans 14 residues. V was pared by 1 base and J by 9 bases, with 11 bases between. The germline V gene encodes CDR1 SGHDT and CDR2 YYEEEE. TCRdb passed the 5' RACE reads through MiXCR, listing each CDR3 protein once. The sample contains 540,000 or so distinct CDR3 sequences, about 22% of which appear only once. As regards this clonotype: Its antigen is not known.

The same sample was also studied in work on yellow fever vaccine responses in identical twins. That publication notes: Twins showed a vaccine T cell response that reportedly seemed partly convergent, partly personalized.

The sample comprised CD4+ T cells sorted from blood. This receptor was obtained from a woman under 30 in good health. The chain has TRBV5-6 and TRBJ1-6, with D perhaps TRBD1 (5 bases). The CDR3 here is CASSLQGPGSPLHF. The CDR3 DNA follows: TGTGCCAGCAGCTTGCAGGGTCCCGGTTCACCCCTCCACTTT.